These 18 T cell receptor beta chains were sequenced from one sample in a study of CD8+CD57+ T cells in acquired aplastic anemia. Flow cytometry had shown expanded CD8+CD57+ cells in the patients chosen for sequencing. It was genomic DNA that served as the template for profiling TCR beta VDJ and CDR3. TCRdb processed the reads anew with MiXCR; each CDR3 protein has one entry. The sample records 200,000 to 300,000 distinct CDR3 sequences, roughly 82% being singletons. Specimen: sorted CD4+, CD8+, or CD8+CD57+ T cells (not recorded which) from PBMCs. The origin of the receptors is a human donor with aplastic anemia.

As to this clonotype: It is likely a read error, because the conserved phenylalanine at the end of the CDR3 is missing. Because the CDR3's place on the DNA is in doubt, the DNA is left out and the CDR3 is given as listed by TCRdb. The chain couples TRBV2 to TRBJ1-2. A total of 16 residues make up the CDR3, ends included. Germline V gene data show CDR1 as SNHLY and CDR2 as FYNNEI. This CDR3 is CASSDRGMDEQYGEPV.

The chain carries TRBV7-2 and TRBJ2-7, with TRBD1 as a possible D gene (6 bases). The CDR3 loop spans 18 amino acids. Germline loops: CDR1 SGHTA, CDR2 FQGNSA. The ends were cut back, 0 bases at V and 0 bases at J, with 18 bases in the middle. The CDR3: CASSLAGAGTQYSYEQYV. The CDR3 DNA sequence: TGTGCCAGCAGCTTAGCGGGGGCTGGGACCCAGTACTCCTACGAGCAGTACGTC.

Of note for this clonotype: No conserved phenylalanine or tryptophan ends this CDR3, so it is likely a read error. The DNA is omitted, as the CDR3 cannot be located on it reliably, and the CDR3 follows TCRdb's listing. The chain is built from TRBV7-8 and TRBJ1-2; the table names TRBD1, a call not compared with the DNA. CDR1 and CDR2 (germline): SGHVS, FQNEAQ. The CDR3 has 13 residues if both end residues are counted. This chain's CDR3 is CASSLNGGPLFFC.

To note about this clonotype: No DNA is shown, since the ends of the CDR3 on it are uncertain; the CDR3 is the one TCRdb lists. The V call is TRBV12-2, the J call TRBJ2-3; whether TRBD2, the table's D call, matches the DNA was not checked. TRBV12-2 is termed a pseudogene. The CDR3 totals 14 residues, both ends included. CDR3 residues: CASSKGGGQYFGPF.

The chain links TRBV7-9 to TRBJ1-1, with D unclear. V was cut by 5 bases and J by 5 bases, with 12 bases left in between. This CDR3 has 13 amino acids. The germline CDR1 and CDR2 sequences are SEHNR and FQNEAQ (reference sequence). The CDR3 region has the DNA TGTGCCAGCAGCCGAGGGTGGGAGACTGAAGCTTTCTTT. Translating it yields CASSRGWETEAFF.

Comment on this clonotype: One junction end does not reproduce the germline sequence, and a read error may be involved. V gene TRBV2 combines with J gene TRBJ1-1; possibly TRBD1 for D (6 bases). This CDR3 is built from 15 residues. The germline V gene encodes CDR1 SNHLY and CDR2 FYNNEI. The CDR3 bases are TGTGCCAGCGGGGGCGGGGGGGGGGCGAACCCTGATGCTTTCTTT. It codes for CASGGGGGANPDAFF.

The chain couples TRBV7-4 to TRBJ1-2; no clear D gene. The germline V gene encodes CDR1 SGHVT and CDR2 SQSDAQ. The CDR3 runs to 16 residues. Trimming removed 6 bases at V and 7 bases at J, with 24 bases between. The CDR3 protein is CASSVVITGLVSGYTF. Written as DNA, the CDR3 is TGTGCCAGCAGTGTGGTGATTACCGGGCTTGTGTCTGGCTACACCTTC.

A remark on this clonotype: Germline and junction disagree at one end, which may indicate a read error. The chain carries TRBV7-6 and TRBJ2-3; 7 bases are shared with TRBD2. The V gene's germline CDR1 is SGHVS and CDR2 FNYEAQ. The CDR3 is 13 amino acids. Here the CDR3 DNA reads TGTGCCAGCAGTTCGGGGAGGGCACTTTCACCCCATTTT. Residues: CASSSGRALSPHF.

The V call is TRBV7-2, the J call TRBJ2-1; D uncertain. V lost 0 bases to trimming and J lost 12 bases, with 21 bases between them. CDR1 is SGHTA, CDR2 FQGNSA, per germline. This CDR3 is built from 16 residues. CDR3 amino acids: CASSLAGGYGADVQFF. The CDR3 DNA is TGTGCCAGCAGCTTAGCGGGTGGCTACGGTGCCGACGTGCAGTTCTTC.

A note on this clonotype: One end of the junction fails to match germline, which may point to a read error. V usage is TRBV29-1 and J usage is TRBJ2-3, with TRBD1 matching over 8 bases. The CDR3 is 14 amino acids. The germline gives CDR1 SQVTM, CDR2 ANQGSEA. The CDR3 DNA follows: TGCTGCGTAAGCGGACAGGGCCGGACAGATACGCAGTATTTT. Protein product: CCVSGQGRTDTQYF.

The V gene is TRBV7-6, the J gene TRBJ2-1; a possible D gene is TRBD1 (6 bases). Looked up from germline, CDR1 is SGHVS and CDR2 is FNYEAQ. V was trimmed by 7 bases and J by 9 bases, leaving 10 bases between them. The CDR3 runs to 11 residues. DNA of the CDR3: TGTGCCAGCACCCTAGGGGGTGAGCAGTTCTTC. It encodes CASTLGGEQFF.

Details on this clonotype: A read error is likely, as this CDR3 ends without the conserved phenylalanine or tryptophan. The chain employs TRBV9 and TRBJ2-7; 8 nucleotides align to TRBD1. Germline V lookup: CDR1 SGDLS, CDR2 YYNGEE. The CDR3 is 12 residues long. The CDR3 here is CAGSLDRDEQYS. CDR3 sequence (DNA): TGTGCCGGCAGCTTGGACAGGGACGAGCAGTACTCC.

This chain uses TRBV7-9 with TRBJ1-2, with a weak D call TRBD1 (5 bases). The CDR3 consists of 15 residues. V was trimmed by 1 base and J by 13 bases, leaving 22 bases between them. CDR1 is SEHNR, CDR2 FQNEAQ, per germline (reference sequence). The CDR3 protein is CASSLGGGYGANVTF. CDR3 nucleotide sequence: TGTGCCAGCAGCTTAGGGGGTGGCTACGGGGCCAACGTCACCTTC. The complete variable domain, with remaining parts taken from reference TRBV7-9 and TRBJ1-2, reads DTGVSQNPRHKITKRGQNVTFRCDPISEHNRLYWYRQTLGQGPEFLTYFQNEAQLEKSRLLSDRFSAERPKGSFSTLEIQRTEQGDSAMYLCASSLGGGYGANVTFGSGTRLTVV.

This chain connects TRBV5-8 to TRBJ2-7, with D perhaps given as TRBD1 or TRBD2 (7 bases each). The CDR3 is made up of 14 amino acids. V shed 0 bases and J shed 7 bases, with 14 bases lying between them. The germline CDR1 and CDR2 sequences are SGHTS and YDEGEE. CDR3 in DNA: TGTGCCAGCAGCTTGGGGACTAGGGGGCGGGAGCAGTACTTC. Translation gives CASSLGTRGREQYF.

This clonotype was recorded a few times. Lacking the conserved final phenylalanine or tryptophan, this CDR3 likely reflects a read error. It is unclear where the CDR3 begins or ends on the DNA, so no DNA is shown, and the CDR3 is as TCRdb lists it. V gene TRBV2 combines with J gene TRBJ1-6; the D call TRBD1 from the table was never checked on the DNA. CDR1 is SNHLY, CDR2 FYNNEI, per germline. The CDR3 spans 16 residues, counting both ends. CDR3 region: CASSDGGIDEQFFGPG.

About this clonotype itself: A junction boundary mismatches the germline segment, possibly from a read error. CDR3 in amino acids: CASCLKGGAVYGYTF. In DNA form, the CDR3 reads TGTGCCAGCTGCTTGAAAGGGGGCGCCGTCTATGGCTACACCTTC. The rearrangement uses TRBV7-3 and TRBJ1-2, with 7 nucleotides matching TRBD1. CDR1 is SGHTA, CDR2 FQGTGA, per germline. The CDR3 consists of 15 residues.

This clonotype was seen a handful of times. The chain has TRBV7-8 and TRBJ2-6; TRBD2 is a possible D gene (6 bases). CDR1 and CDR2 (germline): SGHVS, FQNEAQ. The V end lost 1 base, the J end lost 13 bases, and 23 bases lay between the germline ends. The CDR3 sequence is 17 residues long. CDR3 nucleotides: TGTGCCAGCAGCTTAGGGGGAGGCCCCGATACGCAGTATGTCCTGACTTTC. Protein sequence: CASSLGGGPDTQYVLTF.

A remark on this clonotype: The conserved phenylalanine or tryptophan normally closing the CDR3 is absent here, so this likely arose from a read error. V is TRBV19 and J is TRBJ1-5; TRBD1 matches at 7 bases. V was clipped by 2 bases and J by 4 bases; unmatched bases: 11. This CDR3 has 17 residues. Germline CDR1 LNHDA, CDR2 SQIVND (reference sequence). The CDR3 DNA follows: TGTGCCAGTAGTATAAGGGGGCTTACAGGCGATAATCAGCCCCAGCATTTA. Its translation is CASSIRGLTGDNQPQHL.